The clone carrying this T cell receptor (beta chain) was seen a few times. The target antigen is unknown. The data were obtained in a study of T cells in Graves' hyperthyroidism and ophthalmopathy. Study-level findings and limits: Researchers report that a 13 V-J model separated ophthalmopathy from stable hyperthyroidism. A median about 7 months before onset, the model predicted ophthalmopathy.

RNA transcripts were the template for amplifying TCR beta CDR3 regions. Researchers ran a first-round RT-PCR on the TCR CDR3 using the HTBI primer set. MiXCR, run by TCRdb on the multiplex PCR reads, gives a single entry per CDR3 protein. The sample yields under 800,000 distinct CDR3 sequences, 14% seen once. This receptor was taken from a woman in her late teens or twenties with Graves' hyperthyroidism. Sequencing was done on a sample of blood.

Written as DNA, the CDR3 is TGTGCCATCAGTGAGAGCCGTTCCTACGAGCAGTACTTC. Protein sequence: CAISESRSYEQYF. The rearrangement uses TRBV10-3 and TRBJ2-7, with D unclear. V lost 2 bases and J 1 base, leaving 6 bases between the germline ends. This CDR3 contains 13 residues. CDR1 and CDR2 from the germline V gene are ENHRY and SYGVKD.